The source of this T cell receptor beta chain is a study of technical replicates of blood from several donors. The table came from immunoSEQ multiplex PCR; TCRdb's copy has only in-frame clones and leaves some out. The sample gives 55,000 to 80,000 clones, around 97% of which show up once; roughly 0.19% is in the top ten. Germline CDR1 reads MNHNS; CDR2 reads SASEGT. V was shortened by 1 base and J by 5 bases, with 9 bases between the two germline ends. This CDR3 has 13 amino acids. The receptor's source is a human donor in good health. Input material: T cells isolated from PBMCs. The chain joins TRBV6-1 to TRBJ2-7, with unresolved D. This CDR3 reads CASSEVPTHEQYF. CDR3 bases: TGTGCCAGCAGTGAAGTCCCTACTCACGAGCAGTACTTC.